These T cell receptor beta chains were read from a single sample in a study of shared clonotypes between healthy human individuals. Assay used: immunoSEQ multiplex PCR; TCRdb lists only in-frame clones, some missing. The sample contains roughly 2.6 million clones, more than 80% of which appear only once. The sequencing sample was made of naive CD4+ T cells sorted from blood. Receptors originate from a man younger than 35 in good health. The conserved cysteine and the conserved F or W are not part of the CDR3 here.

>TRBV10-3|TRBJ1-3
AISESIGNTIY
>TRBV6-6|TRBJ1-5
ASSANRDQPQH
>TRBV28|TRBJ2-1
ASTNSGGSYNEQF
>TRBV7-6|TRBJ2-2
ASSLTSGGLKNTGELF
>TRBV6-5|TRBJ2-5
ASSRGGETQY
>TRBV19|TRBJ1-5
ASSIDFRGRAQVQPQH
>TRBV5-1|TRBJ2-1
ASSQAAYNEQF
>TRBV5-1|TRBJ2-7
ASSWEGPAPLYEQY
>TRBV10-3|TRBJ2-7
AINGGTYEQY
>TRBV2|TRBJ2-3
ASTVQTDTQY
>TRBV7-2|TRBJ1-1
ASTLGAMNTEAF
>TRBV5-1|TRBJ2-2
ASSPVSGNTGELF
>TRBV4-1|TRBJ2-5
ASSQGRAGGGETQY
>TRBV7-9|TRBJ2-1
ASRRGTSGRGDEQF